This TCR beta chain was identified in a study of response to subunit inactivated influenza vaccine. In the case of this clonotype: Its antigen remains unidentified.

The study, taken as a whole, reports: Each seasonal flu vaccination may recruit only limited new T cells, authors suggested.

V was clipped by 0 bases and J by 5 bases; unmatched bases: 9. CDR3 length: 16 residues. Germline-derived CDR1 and CDR2 are SGDLS and YYNGEE. TCRdb called the RT-PCR reads again in MiXCR, with one record for every CDR3 protein. The top ten clones hold approximately 10% of a sample with about 780,000 distinct CDR3 sequences, less than 20% of them seen once. The clonotype comes from a man aged 50-59 years who received an inactivated influenza vaccine. The gene calls are TRBV9 and TRBJ2-5; 8 nucleotides align to TRBD2. The material sequenced was PBMCs from blood, taken around 5 days after vaccination. Here the CDR3 reads CASSVGSASGGETQYF. The CDR3 DNA is TGTGCCAGCAGCGTAGGGTCTGCTTCGGGAGGGGAGACCCAGTACTTC.